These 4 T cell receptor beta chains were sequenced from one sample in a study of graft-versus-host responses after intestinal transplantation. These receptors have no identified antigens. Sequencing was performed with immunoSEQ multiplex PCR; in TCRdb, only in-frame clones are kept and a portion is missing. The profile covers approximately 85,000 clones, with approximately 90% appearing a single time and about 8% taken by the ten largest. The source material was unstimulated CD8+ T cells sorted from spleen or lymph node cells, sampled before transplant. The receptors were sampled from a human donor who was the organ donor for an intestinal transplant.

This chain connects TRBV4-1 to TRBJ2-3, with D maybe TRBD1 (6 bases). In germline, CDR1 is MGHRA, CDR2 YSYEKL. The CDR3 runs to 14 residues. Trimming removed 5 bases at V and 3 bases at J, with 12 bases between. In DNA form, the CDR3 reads TGCGCCAGCAGCTATAACACAGGGACAGATACGCAGTATTTT. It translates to CASSYNTGTDTQYF.

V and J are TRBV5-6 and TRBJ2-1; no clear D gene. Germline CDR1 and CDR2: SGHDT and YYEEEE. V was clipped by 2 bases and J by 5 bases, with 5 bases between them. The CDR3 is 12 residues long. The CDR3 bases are TGTGCCAGCAGCTTCGCGGACAATGAGCAGTTCTTC. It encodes CASSFADNEQFF.

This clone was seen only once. This CDR3 is CASSGLAGGRQETQYF. As DNA, the CDR3 is TGTGCCAGCAGCGGACTAGCGGGGGGCCGCCAAGAGACCCAGTACTTC. The chain uses TRBV9 and TRBJ2-5; 13 nucleotides line up with TRBD2. V lost 3 bases and J lost 1; bases outside the gene matches: 3. CDR3 length equals 16 residues. CDR1 and CDR2 (germline): SGDLS, YYNGEE.

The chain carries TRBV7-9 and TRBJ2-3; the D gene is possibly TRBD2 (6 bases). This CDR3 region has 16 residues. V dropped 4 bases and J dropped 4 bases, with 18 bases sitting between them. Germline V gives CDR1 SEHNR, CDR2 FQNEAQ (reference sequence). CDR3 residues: CASSSGASVRSDTQYF. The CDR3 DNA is TGTGCCAGCAGCTCCGGGGCTAGCGTAAGGTCAGATACGCAGTATTTT. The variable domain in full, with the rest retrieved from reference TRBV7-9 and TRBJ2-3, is DTGVSQNPRHKITKRGQNVTFRCDPISEHNRLYWYRQTLGQGPEFLTYFQNEAQLEKSRLLSDRFSAERPKGSFSTLEIQRTEQGDSAMYLCASSSGASVRSDTQYFGPGTRLTVL.